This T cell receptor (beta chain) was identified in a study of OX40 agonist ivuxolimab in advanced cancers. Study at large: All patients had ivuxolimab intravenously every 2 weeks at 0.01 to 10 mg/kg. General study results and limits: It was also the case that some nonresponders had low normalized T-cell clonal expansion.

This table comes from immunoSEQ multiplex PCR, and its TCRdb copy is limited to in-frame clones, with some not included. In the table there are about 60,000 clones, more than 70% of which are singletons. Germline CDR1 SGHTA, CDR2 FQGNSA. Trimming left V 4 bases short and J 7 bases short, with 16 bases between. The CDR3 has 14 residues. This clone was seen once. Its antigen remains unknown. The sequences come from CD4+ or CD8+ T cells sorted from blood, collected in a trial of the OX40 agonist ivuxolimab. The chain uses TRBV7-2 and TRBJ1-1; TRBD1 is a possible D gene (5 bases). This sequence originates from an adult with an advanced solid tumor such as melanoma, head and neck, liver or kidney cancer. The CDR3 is CASSSRGGEGEAFF. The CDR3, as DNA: TGTGCCAGCAGCTCTCGGGGGGGAGAGGGTGAAGCTTTCTTT. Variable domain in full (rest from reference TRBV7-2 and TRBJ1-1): GAGVSQSPSNKVTEKGKDVELRCDPISGHTALYWYRQSLGQGLEFLIYFQGNSAPDKSGLPSDRFSAERTGGSVSTLTIQRTQQEDSAVYLCASSSRGGEGEAFFGQGTRLTVV.